The 27 T cell receptor beta chains below come from one sample, sequenced in a study of control samples from healthy donors and cancer patients. The assay was immunoSEQ multiplex PCR, and TCRdb's table has in-frame clones only and misses some. The sample records 110,000 or so clones, around nine tenths being singletons. The sample consisted of blood. These TCRs come from a man between 25 and 39 years old in good health.

J is TRBJ1-1 and V is TRBV5-1, with 10 positions matching TRBD1. Unmatched junction bases numbered 9, after V lost 4 bases and J lost 3 bases. The CDR3 has 16 amino acids. Germline CDR1 reads SGHRS; CDR2 reads YFSETQ. As DNA, the CDR3 is TGCGCCAGCAGCCTGACAGGGGGCGCGGGGGACACTGAAGCTTTCTTT. It yields the protein CASSLTGGAGDTEAFF.

CDR3: CASSGTGAPHTEAFF. The CDR3 coding sequence is TGTGCCAGCAGCGGAACAGGGGCGCCCCACACTGAAGCTTTCTTT. This chain joins TRBV14 and TRBJ1-1; TRBD1 matches 7 bases. Trimming at V came to 5 bases and at J to 3 bases, leaving 9 bases not matched to a gene. The germline gives CDR1 SGHDN, CDR2 FVKESK. The CDR3 consists of 15 residues.

This clone was detected once. This CDR3 reads CASKGAGTEAFF. The DNA of the CDR3 is TGTGCCAGCAAGGGCGCGGGGACTGAAGCTTTCTTT. The chain uses TRBV12-3 or TRBV12-4 and TRBJ1-1; no clear D gene. Trimming removed 7 bases from V and 5 bases from J, with 11 bases in between. CDR3 length: 12 amino acids.

The chain joins TRBV4-1 to TRBJ2-5; no definite D call. The CDR3 has 14 residues. The ends were cut back, 1 base at V and 3 bases at J, with 9 bases in the middle. In germline, CDR1 is MGHRA, CDR2 YSYEKL. The CDR3, as DNA: TGCGCCAGCAGCCAAGGGGTTTTCGAAGAGACCCAGTACTTC. Protein: CASSQGVFEETQYF.

The gene calls are TRBV5-4 and TRBJ1-2; D not resolved. The V gene's germline CDR1 is SGHNT and CDR2 YYREEE (reference sequence). This CDR3 is 12 amino acids long. V was clipped by 7 bases and J by 4 bases, with 11 bases between them. CDR3 coding DNA: TGTGCCAGCCCAGGAAAGACCTATGGCTACACCTTC. It yields the protein CASPGKTYGYTF.

This clone has a single count. The V call is TRBV7-9, the J call TRBJ2-7; perhaps D is TRBD1 or TRBD2 (6 bases each). Per the germline V gene, CDR1 is SEHNR and CDR2 is FQNEAQ (reference sequence). The CDR3 consists of 12 residues. V was pared by 7 bases and J by 2 bases, with 9 bases between. CDR3 coding DNA: TGTGCCAGCAAGGGGGGAACCTACGAGCAGTACGTC. This codes for CASKGGTYEQYV.

CDR3 nucleotides: TGTGCCAGCAGCCCGGGACTAGCGGTAAATGAGCAGTTCTTC. The encoded protein is CASSPGLAVNEQFF. The V and J genes are TRBV11-2 and TRBJ2-1; 11 positions match TRBD2. Germline V gene sequence: CDR1 SGHAT, CDR2 FQNNGV. The junction had 4 bases not matched to a gene; V was cut back by 5 bases and J by 7 bases. The CDR3 has 14 residues. Together with reference TRBV11-2 and TRBJ2-1, the CDR3 gives the full variable domain: EAGVAQSPRYKIIEKRQSVAFWCNPISGHATLYWYQQILGQGPKLLIQFQNNGVVDDSQLPKDRFSAERLKGVDSTLKIQPAKLEDSAVYLCASSPGLAVNEQFFGPGTRLTVL.

There are a few counts of this clone. The DNA for the CDR3 is TGTGCCAGCAGCTTAAGGAATGATGCTGAAGCTTTCTTT. Translating gives CASSLRNDAEAFF. The chain employs TRBV7-3 and TRBJ1-1, with D unresolved. The CDR3 loop spans 13 amino acids. V dropped 1 base and J dropped 6 bases, with 9 bases sitting between them. Germline V CDR1 and CDR2: SGHTA, FQGTGA.

The J gene is TRBJ2-2, the V gene TRBV5-1; 8 bases are a match to TRBD1. The ends lost 4 bases at V and 8 bases at J; junction bases unmatched: 4. The CDR3 loop spans 13 amino acids. The germline V gene encodes CDR1 SGHRS and CDR2 YFSETQ. This CDR3 is CASSDRGTGELFF. CDR3 coding DNA: TGCGCCAGCAGCGACAGGGGAACGGGGGAGCTGTTTTTT.

The CDR3 here is CSASEGGNTF. CDR3 in DNA: TGCAGTGCTAGCGAGGGGGGTAACACCTTC. The gene calls are TRBV20-1 and TRBJ1-2; D perhaps matches TRBD1 (6 bases). Trimming took 3 bases from V and 12 from J, leaving 11 bases between them. The germline gives CDR1 DFQATT, CDR2 SNEGSKA (reference sequence). The CDR3 loop spans 10 amino acids.

The rearrangement joins TRBV2 to TRBJ2-3; TRBD1 or TRBD2 may be the D gene (5 bases each). Per germline, CDR1 SNHLY and CDR2 FYNNEI. CDR3 length: 13 amino acids. The V end lost 8 bases, the J end lost 4 bases, and 13 bases lay between the germline ends. CDR3 in DNA: TGTGCCAGCGGGGGACGAGCATCAGATACGCAGTATTTT. Protein: CASGGRASDTQYF.

This clone came up once. This chain joins TRBV19 and TRBJ2-1, with a possible D match to TRBD1 (6 bases). The length of the CDR3 is 13 residues. V dropped 9 bases and J dropped 6 bases, with 15 bases sitting between them. Per the germline V gene, CDR1 is LNHDA and CDR2 is SQIVND (reference sequence). Here the CDR3 reads CASCRDNGNEQFF. The CDR3 nucleotides are TGTGCCAGCTGCCGGGACAATGGCAATGAGCAGTTCTTC. The full variable domain, completed using reference TRBV19 and TRBJ2-1, is DGGITQSPKYLFRKEGQNVTLSCEQNLNHDAMYWYRQDPGQGLRLIYYSQIVNDFQKGDIAEGYSVSREKKESFPLTVTSAQKNPTAFYLCASCRDNGNEQFFGPGTRLTVL.

The chain carries TRBV5-1 and TRBJ2-4; D may be TRBD1 (5 bases). Trimming took 0 bases from V and 3 from J, leaving 13 bases between them. There are 16 residues in the CDR3. Germline loops: CDR1 SGHRS, CDR2 YFSETQ. The CDR3 sequence: CASSLAQGGHKNIQYF. The DNA for the CDR3 is TGCGCCAGCAGCTTGGCCCAGGGTGGGCACAAAAACATTCAGTACTTC.

The genes are TRBV4-1 and TRBJ2-1; TRBD2 aligns across 8 bases. Germline loops: CDR1 MGHRA, CDR2 YSYEKL. The CDR3 runs to 17 residues. The V segment lost 2 bases and the J segment 3 bases; nucleotides outside the gene matches: 9. The CDR3 nucleotides are TGCGCCAGCAGCCAATCCGGCGGGGGGACCCTCTACAATGAGCAGTTCTTC. Translating it yields CASSQSGGGTLYNEQFF.

The chain carries TRBV11-3 and TRBJ1-2; D gene uncertain. The CDR3 is 14 residues long. The V end was cut by 4 bases, the J end by 1 base, with 10 bases between. Germline-derived CDR1 and CDR2 are SGHNT and YENEEA. The CDR3 region is CASSSRRNNYGYTF. The CDR3 coding sequence is TGTGCCAGCAGCTCCAGGAGAAATAACTATGGCTACACCTTC.

The genes are TRBV19 and TRBJ2-7; D is ambiguous. CDR1 and CDR2 from the germline V gene are LNHDA and SQIVND (reference sequence). This CDR3 is 15 amino acids long. V was pared by 3 bases and J by 3 bases, with 15 bases between. The DNA of the CDR3 is TGTGCCAGTAGTATTGCGTCGGACGGCCTCTACGAGCAGTACTTC. This translates into CASSIASDGLYEQYF.

This rearrangement joins TRBV6-4 to TRBJ1-5; 10 nucleotides match TRBD1. Trimming at V came to 8 bases and at J to 2 bases, leaving 6 bases not matched to a gene. Germline V CDR1 and CDR2: MRHNA, SNTAGT. The CDR3 is made up of 15 amino acids. DNA for the CDR3: TGTGCCAGCCGGGGGGGGACAGGGGGCAATCAGCCCCAGCATTTT. This translates into CASRGGTGGNQPQHF.

The rearrangement joins TRBV4-1 to TRBJ2-1; TRBD1 or TRBD2 may be the D gene (6 bases each). The CDR3 has 15 amino acids. V was trimmed by 1 base and J by 3 bases, leaving 10 bases between them. Germline V gene sequence: CDR1 MGHRA, CDR2 YSYEKL. The chain's CDR3 is CASSQGGAVYNEQFF. As DNA, the CDR3 is TGCGCCAGCAGCCAAGGGGGGGCCGTCTACAATGAGCAGTTCTTC.

This clone was recorded once. CDR3: CASSARPGTGVGELFF. The DNA for the CDR3 is TGTGCCAGCAGCGCGCGTCCCGGGACAGGGGTCGGGGAGCTGTTTTTT. The gene calls are TRBV11-3 and TRBJ2-2, with 10 bases that match TRBD1. The CDR3 is 16 residues long. The germline CDR1 and CDR2 sequences are SGHNT and YENEEA. V shed 5 bases and J 7 bases; nucleotides not matched to a gene: 10.

The V and J genes are TRBV18 and TRBJ2-6, with D unclear. V lost 3 bases and J 2 bases, leaving 11 bases between the germline ends. Germline lookup yields CDR1 KGHSH and CDR2 LQKENI. The CDR3 sequence is 16 residues long. The CDR3 DNA follows: TGTGCCAGCTCACCTGGGCGGAACCCTGGGGCCAACGTCCTGACTTTC. Translated, it gives CASSPGRNPGANVLTF.

The V call is TRBV28, the J call TRBJ1-1; D is undetermined. V dropped 6 bases and J dropped 1 base, with 24 bases sitting between them. Germline CDR1 MDHEN, CDR2 SYDVKM. The length of the CDR3 is 18 residues. The CDR3 nucleotides are TGTGCCAGCAGGAAGACCGGAACACTTAGGGTATGGAACACTGAAGCTTTCTTT. Its protein is CASRKTGTLRVWNTEAFF. The full variable domain, its missing parts supplied by reference TRBV28 and TRBJ1-1, is DVKVTQSSRYLVKRTGEKVFLECVQDMDHENMFWYRQDPGLGLRLIYFSYDVKMKEKGDIPEGYSVSREKKERFSLILESASTNQTSMYLCASRKTGTLRVWNTEAFFGQGTRLTVV.

The chain carries TRBV10-3 and TRBJ1-1; D ambiguous. The CDR3 spans 13 residues. Trimming removed 3 bases at V and 3 bases at J, with 8 bases between. CDR1 is ENHRY, CDR2 SYGVKD, per germline. CDR3 in DNA: TGTGCCATCAGTGATGGGGAGGACACTGAAGCTTTCTTT. Its protein is CAISDGEDTEAFF.

Details on this clone: The same CDR3 arises from other DNA sequences in this sample as well. In DNA, the CDR3 is TGTGCCAGCAGCCAGGCAGGGGGGGAGTATGGCTACACCTTC. Translated, it gives CASSQAGGEYGYTF. This chain joins TRBV3-1 (or the pseudogene TRBV3-2) and TRBJ1-2; 7 bases are shared with TRBD1. The CDR3 extends over 14 amino acids. CDR1 is LGHDT and CDR2 is YNNKEL in the germline V gene (reference sequence). Germline trimming cut 3 bases from V and 5 bases from J; bases unmatched to any gene: 6.

The chain has TRBV5-4 and TRBJ2-5; the D gene is possibly TRBD2 (6 bases). The CDR3 spans 15 residues. Per germline, CDR1 SGHNT and CDR2 YYREEE (reference sequence). Trimming shortened V by 0 bases and J by 2 bases, and 11 bases separated the two germline ends. CDR3 in amino acids: CASSLGVAEQETQYF. CDR3 bases: TGTGCCAGCAGCTTGGGTGTAGCGGAGCAAGAGACCCAGTACTTC.

V gene TRBV7-8 combines with J gene TRBJ1-1; 9 bases agree with TRBD1. V shed 5 bases and J 4 bases; nucleotides not matched to a gene: 8. Per germline, CDR1 SGHVS and CDR2 FQNEAQ. CDR3 length equals 15 residues. CDR3 nucleotide sequence: TGTGCCAGCAGCCGGGACAGGGTGGATCCCACTGAAGCTTTCTTT. This encodes CASSRDRVDPTEAFF. The full variable domain, rest sourced from reference TRBV7-8 and TRBJ1-1, is GAGVSQSPRYKVAKRGQDVALRCDPISGHVSLFWYQQALGQGPEFLTYFQNEAQLDKSGLPSDRFFAERPEGSVSTLKIQRTQQEDSAVYLCASSRDRVDPTEAFFGQGTRLTVV.

The chain couples TRBV24-1 to TRBJ1-5; no clear D. The CDR3 consists of 14 residues. From germline, CDR1 is KGHDR and CDR2 SFDVKD. V gave up 6 bases and J gave up 7 bases, with 15 bases separating them. CDR3 residues: CATSPEGIGQPQHF. In DNA, the CDR3 is TGTGCCACCAGTCCTGAAGGGATCGGGCAGCCCCAGCATTTT.

V is TRBV12-3 or TRBV12-4 and J is TRBJ1-2, with D uncertain. V was clipped by 6 bases and J by 4 bases, with 9 bases between them. The CDR3 has 12 residues. CDR3 sequence (DNA): TGTGCCAGCAGCCCAAACGTCTATGGCTACACCTTC. Its translation: CASSPNVYGYTF.